This T cell receptor beta chain derives from a study of beta chain features in type 1 diabetes. TCRB transcripts that were expressed got sequenced, as all of the isolated RNA had been reverse transcribed. TCRdb's table, derived via immunoSEQ multiplex PCR, lists solely in-frame clones and lacks some. This repertoire shows around 160,000 clones, about 9% found once; its top ten account for roughly 0.72%. V lost 4 bases and J lost 3; bases outside the gene matches: 6. The germline gives CDR1 SGHTA, CDR2 FQGNSA. The CDR3 runs 15 residues. Study observations and caveats: All four CD4+ subsets of Type 1 diabetes patients contained TCRB CDR3s that were moderately but significantly shorter.

This clone was seen only a few times. Its cognate antigen is unknown. CD4+ naive, central memory, regulatory and stem cell-like memory cells were sorted via CD45RO/CCR7/CD25/CD127/CD95/CD27. Once sorted, every population was more than 95% pure. The sample comprised central memory CD4+ T cells from blood. The source of this sequence is a woman aged 30 to 39 with type 1 diabetes. The genes are TRBV7-2 and TRBJ1-2, with 9 bases fitting TRBD1. CDR3 coding DNA: TGTGCCAGCAGCTCGGACAGGGGATACTACTATGGCTACACCTTC. Its translation: CASSSDRGYYYGYTF.